Listed below are T cell receptor beta chains from one sample, sequenced in a study of T cell changes during pregnancy in multiple sclerosis. Profiled with immunoSEQ multiplex PCR; TCRdb holds only in-frame clones, not every one. The sample lists over 25,000 clones, more than 75% seen once, with approximately 0.47% in the top ten. The specimen was CD4+ T cells from peripheral blood mononuclear cells, collected in the second trimester of pregnancy. All receptors derive from a female donor in good health, enrolled as a control in a pregnancy study. The CDR3 runs from the conserved cysteine through the conserved F or W. D genes are given only for firm matches. Clone size appears in some rows only: once, few, many, or a class for an expanded clone.

17,TRBD1,TRBV19,TRBJ1-2,few,TGTGCCAGTAGTATAAGGAATTCGGGACAGGGGGGGTATGGCTACACCTTC,CASSIRNSGQGGYGYTF
14,TRBD1,TRBV30,TRBJ1-2,NA,TGTGCCTGGACCGGACGGGACAGAAACTATGGCTACACCTTC,CAWTGRDRNYGYTF
15,NA,TRBV18,TRBJ1-4,NA,TGTGCCAGCTCCCCTAGGGAGGGCGCGAATGAAAAACTGTTTTTT,CASSPREGANEKLFF
15,TRBD1,TRBV5-4,TRBJ1-2,NA,TGTGCCAGCAGCGCTGGAGGACAGGGGGCGAGGGGCTACACCTTC,CASSAGGQGARGYTF
14,TRBD1,TRBV2,TRBJ1-1,few,TGTGCCAGCAGTGGTGACAGGGGGTTTTCTGAAGCTTTCTTT,CASSGDRGFSEAFF
16,NA,TRBV18,TRBJ1-1,once,TGTGCCAGCTCACCACCGTACAGCAACGTGAACACTGAAGCTTTCTTT,CASSPPYSNVNTEAFF
13,NA,TRBV11-3,TRBJ2-1,NA,TGTGCCAGCAGCTTAGATCCCTTCAATGAGCAGTTCTTC,CASSLDPFNEQFF
15,NA,TRBV19,TRBJ2-3,medium-sized,TGTGCCAGTAGTTATGGTTACGGAGGCGCAGATACGCAGTATTTT,CASSYGYGGADTQYF
15,NA,TRBV19,TRBJ2-7,NA,TGTGCCAGTAGTACGGTCCGGGACTCCTCGGCCGAGCAGTACTTC,CASSTVRDSSAEQYF
14,NA,TRBV5-1,TRBJ1-2,NA,TGCGCCAGCAGCTTGGGGGGCGTTAACTATGGCTACACCTTC,CASSLGGVNYGYTF
13,NA,TRBV10-3,TRBJ1-2,NA,TGTGCCATCAGTGAGTCGGCAGGCTATGGCTACACCTTC,CAISESAGYGYTF
14,NA,TRBV2,TRBJ1-1,NA,TGTGCCAGCAGCCCGGGACAATCGAACACTGAAGCTTTCTTT,CASSPGQSNTEAFF
14,NA,TRBV10-3,TRBJ1-5,NA,TGTGCCATTGCGGAAGGACAGACTAATCAGCCCCAGCATTTT,CAIAEGQTNQPQHF
14,TRBD2,TRBV10-2,TRBJ2-5,NA,TGCGCCAGCAGTGAGCTAGACTCGGGGGGGACCCAGTACTTC,CASSELDSGGTQYF
15,TRBD2,TRBV14,TRBJ2-7,once,TGTGCCAGCAGCCATTGGGGGAGGGCCTCCTACGAGCAGTACTTC,CASSHWGRASYEQYF
15,NA,TRBV6-4,TRBJ2-5,NA,TGTGCCAGCAGTCCCACTCCGGAGGGGGCCGAGACCCAGTACTTC,CASSPTPEGAETQYF
17,TRBD2,TRBV19,TRBJ2-3,NA,TGTGCCAGTAGTACCCGACTAGCGGAGTCTAGCACAGATACGCAGTATTTT,CASSTRLAESSTDTQYF
16,TRBD1,TRBV9,TRBJ2-3,NA,TGTGCCAGCAGCAGACAAGGACAGGGAAGCACAGATACGCAGTATTTT,CASSRQGQGSTDTQYF
13,NA,TRBV29-1,TRBJ2-7,NA,TGCAGCGGGGGCGGCCGGGCCTCCTACGAGCAGTACTTC,CSGGGRASYEQYF
13,TRBD1,TRBV11-1,TRBJ1-2,NA,TGTGCCAGCAGCTTGGGGACAGACTATGGCTACACCTTC,CASSLGTDYGYTF
15,TRBD1,TRBV30,TRBJ1-5,NA,TGTGCCTGGAGTGTAGGGGACAGGGACTATCAGCCCCAGCATTTT,CAWSVGDRDYQPQHF
16,TRBD2,TRBV10-3,TRBJ2-1,NA,TGTGCCACCAGGCCTAGCGGGGTTACCGTTTACAATGAGCAGTTCTTC,CATRPSGVTVYNEQFF
15,NA,TRBV30,TRBJ1-2,NA,TGTGCCTGGAGTGTACGGGGACTGAACTACTATGGCTACACCTTC,CAWSVRGLNYYGYTF
15,NA,TRBV18,TRBJ2-5,NA,TGTGCCAGCTCACCACCCGGGGTAGGCCACGAGACCCAGTACTTC,CASSPPGVGHETQYF
14,TRBD1,TRBV6-5,TRBJ2-7,few,TGTGCCAGCAGTTACGGCACAGGGGGCGGAGAGCAGTACTTC,CASSYGTGGGEQYF
15,TRBD1,TRBV10-2,TRBJ1-1,NA,TGCGCCAGCAGACATCAGGGACAGAGGAACACTGAAGCTTTCTTT,CASRHQGQRNTEAFF
15,TRBD1,TRBV10-3,TRBJ2-1,NA,TGTGCCATCGGGCAGGGGGCAGGGTCGGGCAATGAGCAGTTCTTC,CAIGQGAGSGNEQFF
13,NA,TRBV11-2,TRBJ2-7,NA,TGTGCCAGCAGCCCAGCGAGCTCCTACGAGCAGTACTTC,CASSPASSYEQYF
14,NA,TRBV19,TRBJ1-2,once,TGTGCCAGTAGTGTATCAGGTTCCAACTATGGCTACACCTTC,CASSVSGSNYGYTF
16,NA,TRBV4-3,TRBJ1-6,NA,TGCGCCAGCAGCCAAGAAGGGGATTTCTATAATTCACCCCTCCACTTT,CASSQEGDFYNSPLHF
14,TRBD1,TRBV5-8,TRBJ1-6,NA,TGTGCCAGCAGCAAGACAGGGGGGCTTTCACCCCTCCACTTT,CASSKTGGLSPLHF
13,NA,TRBV19,TRBJ1-2,NA,TGTGCCAGTAGTATAGGTCAGCAGGGAGGCTACACCTTC,CASSIGQQGGYTF
14,TRBD1,TRBV5-1,TRBJ1-1,NA,TGCGCCAGCAGCAGCGGACAGGGGAACACTGAAGCTTTCTTT,CASSSGQGNTEAFF
16,TRBD2,TRBV4-1,TRBJ2-1,NA,TGCGCCAGCAGCCAAAGCGGGGGGGGCTCCTACAATGAGCAGTTCTTC,CASSQSGGGSYNEQFF
16,NA,TRBV29-1,TRBJ2-1,NA,TGCAGCGTTGCGGTGGGGAAGGGGTGGGCGGTAAATGAGCAGTTCTTC,CSVAVGKGWAVNEQFF